This T cell receptor (beta chain) was documented in a study of T cells in Graves' hyperthyroidism and ophthalmopathy (dated by TCRdb to 2018 to 2020). A note on the overall study: Peripheral blood samples were taken at the time of initial diagnosis, prior to any treatment. The 100 discovery patients were divided at random into training and test sets in a 7:3 ratio. TCR Vbeta CDR3 sequencing of 120 to 150 peripheral blood samples (fewer than 45 ophthalmopathy, roughly 74 hyperthyroidism and around 17 progressor patients) is reported in the paper. The study also compared thyroid tissue and blood T-cell repertoires from several Graves' hyperthyroidism patients. Whether ophthalmopathy could be predicted prospectively was tested in an independent validation cohort made up of approximately 19 hyperthyroidism patients plus 17 patients who later progressed to ophthalmopathy. TCR V-J signatures able to tell the groups apart were searched for in a discovery cohort of 95 or so patients, of whom over 40 had Graves' ophthalmopathy and roughly 59 had stable Graves' hyperthyroidism. After sampling, hyperthyroidism patients received methimazole starting at 30 mg daily, and ophthalmopathy patients received high-dose intravenous methylprednisolone.

Graves' hyperthyroidism was defined as stable when no progression to ophthalmopathy occurred over 18 months of follow-up. Hyperthyroidism patients were aged 18 to 65 years and newly diagnosed, with disease duration of less than 2 months. Any patient with an uncontrolled infection, another autoimmune disease, pregnancy or lactation was excluded. Diagnoses relied on clinical symptoms, serum thyroxine and TRAb, thyroid ultrasound and orbital computed tomography. PBMCs were separated from over 9 ml of fresh peripheral blood using Ficoll-Paque density gradient centrifugation. Total RNA was extracted using Trizol reagent, and RNA quality was assessed on an Agilent 2100 Bioanalyzer. What the authors observed across the whole study: Sample size was not statistically predetermined, and blinding of investigators to group allocation was not performed. A 13 V-J signature model separated ophthalmopathy from stable hyperthyroidism, with over 85% sensitivity and about 81% specificity in cross-validation and 80%/75% in testing. In validation, the model predicted progression to ophthalmopathy with approximately 70% sensitivity and over 72% specificity, a median of 6.5 months before onset. Most expanded thyroid clonotypes (frequency above 0.001) were also detected in blood, a finding suggesting that blood repertoires may reflect thyroid immune responses.

Amplification of TCR beta CDR3 regions was carried out from RNA transcripts. A first-round RT-PCR of the TCR CDR3 used the HTBI primer set with the Qiagen OneStep RT-PCR kit. Libraries were constructed in a second round of multiplex PCR, after which size selection and purification were carried out. The libraries were sequenced on an Illumina HiSeq2000 using paired-end 100 bp reads. The study's processing was this. SOAPnuke was used to process the raw data, with reads discarded if the reads contained adapters or uncalled bases, had a mean Phred below 15, or lacked an exact constant-primer or identifier match. High-quality paired reads were merged with COPE v1.2.5, and unique nucleotide sequences were defined as clonotypes. MiTCR v1.1 was used to align clonotypes to the IMGT TRBV, TRBD and TRBJ reference segments. Analysis was restricted to V-J combinations with a frequency above 0.0001, which covered about 99% of repertoires. A TCS score was defined as the ratio between F50 (clonal expansion) and ExV (chaos), using BLOSUM62-based TCRdist between CDR3 peptides within each V-J. Welch's t-statistics and random forest reduced roughly 540 V-J features to 13, which were used in a naive Bayes classifier (R e1071). Thyroid-blood repertoire similarity was quantified with the Morisita-Horn index. TCRdb reanalyzed the raw reads on its own, using fastp at Q25 for trimming and MiXCR for clone calling, and kept in-frame beta chains. Rows with a matching CDR3 protein are joined into one entry that keeps the most common DNA and genes. TCRdb's processing, not the study's, gives the V and J calls here. This sample comprises about 760,000 distinct CDR3 sequences, around a third of them detected only once. The ten largest clones capture roughly 31% of the sample.

Counted from cysteine to phenylalanine, this CDR3 has 15 amino acids. The only DNA kept is the CDR3, 45 bases in frame from the first base. The germline V gene yields ENHRY for CDR1 and SYGVKD for CDR2. V loses 5 bases at its end and J loses 5 bases; junction bases beyond the gene matches: 8. This clonotype was seen ten or more times. This receptor's antigen is unknown. No quality values exist for individual bases; no much larger clone is one base distant. Recombination joined TRBV10-3 with TRBJ1-1, with TRBD1 identical over 10 junction bases. The source is a middle-aged woman with Graves' hyperthyroidism. Sequencing used blood. The CDR3 protein sequence reads: CAISRTGTGDTEAFF. The sequenced DNA is TGTGCCATCAGTAGGACCGGGACAGGGGATACTGAAGCTTTCTTT.